This is a list of T cell receptor beta chains from one sample in a study of radiation and T cells in renal cell carcinoma. The protocol was immunoSEQ multiplex PCR, while the TCRdb copy is restricted to in-frame clones and leaves out a portion. The repertoire has fewer than 200,000 clones, about 87% of them found once; the top ten carry about 10%. This sample comprised blood, obtained from a patient whose treatment included radiotherapy and nephrectomy. The receptors originated from a woman aged 45-60 years with renal cell carcinoma. Each CDR3 is given with its conserved first and last residue. The order of the fields is D gene, clone size, J gene, V gene, CDR3 DNA, CDR3 protein. A D gene is named only where the DNA matches it firmly. Clone size is given for some rows only: seen once, a few or many times, or a class if the clone is expanded.

>-|-|TRBJ2-1|TRBV7-3
TGTGCCAGCAGCCCCGGCTCCTACAATGAGCAGTTCTTC
CASSPGSYNEQFF
>TRBD1|-|TRBJ1-1|TRBV6-5
TGTGCCAGCACCGACAGGGGAAGACTGAACACTGAAGCTTTCTTT
CASTDRGRLNTEAFF
>-|-|TRBJ2-5|TRBV19
TGTGCCAGTGGCCGGGACTACCAAGAGACCCAGTACTTC
CASGRDYQETQYF
>TRBD2|-|TRBJ2-5|TRBV7-9
TGTGCCAGCAGCCAGACTAGCTACGAGACCCAGTACTTC
CASSQTSYETQYF
>TRBD1|medium-sized|TRBJ1-1|TRBV7-3
TGTGCCAGCAGCCAACTGGGGGGACAGGGGGCTGAAGCTTTCTTT
CASSQLGGQGAEAFF
>-|once|TRBJ2-3|TRBV5-1
TGCGCCAGCAGCTTGGATAGTATATCATCTTCAGATACGCAGTATTTT
CASSLDSISSSDTQYF
>TRBD2|-|TRBJ2-7|TRBV6-6
TGTGCCAGCCGGACTAGCGGAAGCTACGAGCAGTACTTC
CASRTSGSYEQYF
>TRBD1|-|TRBJ1-5|TRBV18
TGTGCCAGCTCACCGACGGACAGGGATCAGCCCCAGCATTTT
CASSPTDRDQPQHF
>-|-|TRBJ1-3|TRBV7-6
TGTGCCAGCAGCTTAGAAGTGAAATCTGGAAACACCATATATTTT
CASSLEVKSGNTIYF
>TRBD1|-|TRBJ2-5|TRBV11-2
TGTGCCAGCAGCTTAGTTGGGACAGGGGGCCCAGAGACCCAGTACTTC
CASSLVGTGGPETQYF
>TRBD1|-|TRBJ2-3|TRBV19
TGTGCCAGTAGCCGGGACAGGGCGGATACGCAGTATTTT
CASSRDRADTQYF
>TRBD2|-|TRBJ2-1|TRBV7-9
TGTGCCAGCAGGCGACTAGCGGAAACTTACAATGAGCAGTTCTTC
CASRRLAETYNEQFF
>-|-|TRBJ2-3|TRBV6-6
TGTGCCAGCCAACGGGGGGCCCCAAGCGATACGCAGTATTTT
CASQRGAPSDTQYF
>-|-|TRBJ1-2|TRBV7-2
TGTGCCAGCAGGGAGGGGGAGCCCTATGGCTACACCTTC
CASREGEPYGYTF
>-|-|TRBJ1-2|TRBV7-2
TGTGCCAGCAGCTCCTCCCGGGCCGTATATGGCTACACCTTC
CASSSSRAVYGYTF
>-|-|TRBJ2-7|TRBV18
TGTGCCAGCTCACCACAGGGCTGGGAGCAGTACTTC
CASSPQGWEQYF
>-|-|TRBJ2-7|TRBV4-3
TGCGCCAGCAGCCAAGATCGCTGGGGGATCTACGAGCAGTACTTC
CASSQDRWGIYEQYF